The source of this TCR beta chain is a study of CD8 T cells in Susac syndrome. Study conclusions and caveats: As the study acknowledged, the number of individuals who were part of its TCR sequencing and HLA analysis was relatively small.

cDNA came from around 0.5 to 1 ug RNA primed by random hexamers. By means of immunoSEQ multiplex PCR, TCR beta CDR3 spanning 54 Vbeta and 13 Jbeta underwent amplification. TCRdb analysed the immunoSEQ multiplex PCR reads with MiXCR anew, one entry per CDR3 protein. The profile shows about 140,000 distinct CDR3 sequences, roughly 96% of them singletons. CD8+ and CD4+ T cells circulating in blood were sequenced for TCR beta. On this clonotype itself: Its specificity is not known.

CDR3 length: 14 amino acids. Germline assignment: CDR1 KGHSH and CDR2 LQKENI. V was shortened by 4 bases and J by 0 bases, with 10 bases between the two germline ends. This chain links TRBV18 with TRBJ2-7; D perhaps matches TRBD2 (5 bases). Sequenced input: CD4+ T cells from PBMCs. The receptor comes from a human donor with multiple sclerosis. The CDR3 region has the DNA TGTGCCAGCTCACAATCCGGGAACTCCTACGAGCAGTACTTC. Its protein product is CASSQSGNSYEQYF.